Listed below are T cell receptor beta chains from one sample, sequenced in a study of blood T cell repertoires in COVID-19. The method was immunoSEQ multiplex PCR; TCRdb's version includes in-frame clones alone and lacks a portion of them. The table includes 150,000 to 200,000 clones, around 80% detected once. Sequencing was carried out using PBMCs or T cells enriched from blood (not recorded which). The origin of the receptors is a man in his 70s who had been exposed to COVID-19. Both conserved end residues are part of each CDR3. D genes are given only for firm matches. Some rows have no size entry. The others give once, few or many, or a class for an expanded clone.

j_call v_call clone_size d_call cdr3_nt cdr3_aa
TRBJ1-3 TRBV18 few TRBD1 TGTGCCAGCACGACTGACAGGGGGCTCGGAAACACCATATATTTT CASTTDRGLGNTIYF
TRBJ1-2 TRBV7-9 NA NA TGTGCCAGCAGCTTAAGCAGGGGTTATGGCTACACCTTC CASSLSRGYGYTF
TRBJ2-7 TRBV6-5 NA TRBD1 TGTGCCAGCAGTTACTCAGGGACAGGGCACTACGAGCAGTACTTC CASSYSGTGHYEQYF
TRBJ2-5 TRBV19 NA TRBD2 TGTGCCAGCGCAAGCGGGAGGGCCGAGGAGACCCAGTACTTC CASASGRAEETQYF
TRBJ2-5 TRBV7-9 NA TRBD1 TGTGCCAGCGGGGAGGGACAGGGAGGAGAGACCCAGTACTTC CASGEGQGGETQYF
TRBJ2-1 TRBV10-3 NA TRBD2 TGTGCCATCAAGACTAGCGAAAACAATGAGCAGTTCTTC CAIKTSENNEQFF
TRBJ1-2 TRBV18 few NA TGTGCCAGCTCTACAGCCCTGCAGGGGTCTATGGGCTACACCTTC CASSTALQGSMGYTF
TRBJ1-2 TRBV19 NA NA TGTGCCAGTAGTTTTTTTGGCAACTATGGCTACACCTTC CASSFFGNYGYTF
TRBJ2-7 TRBV25-1 NA TRBD1 TGTGCCAGCAAGAGAGGACAGGGCATCGAGCAGTACTTC CASKRGQGIEQYF
TRBJ2-7 TRBV6-4 NA NA TGTGCCAGCAGTGAGGGGGGTAACTACGAGCAGTACTTC CASSEGGNYEQYF
TRBJ2-5 TRBV6-2/TRBV6-3 NA TRBD1 TGTGCCAGCAGTGGACAGGGGGGTCGGGAGACCCAGTACTTC CASSGQGGRETQYF
TRBJ2-1 TRBV9 NA TRBD2 TGTGCCAGCAGCGTAGATTCTAGCGGCTACAATGAGCAGTTCTTC CASSVDSSGYNEQFF
TRBJ1-3 TRBV5-5 NA NA TGTGCCAGCAGCTTGACGGGCTCTGGAAACACCATATATTTT CASSLTGSGNTIYF
TRBJ1-1 TRBV6-5 NA TRBD1 TGTGCCAGCAGCGAGGGGGCGGCAGCTTTCTTT CASSEGAAAFF
TRBJ1-2 TRBV28 NA NA TGTGCCAGCAGTCTACTAGATCAGATATCCTATGGCTACACCTTC CASSLLDQISYGYTF
TRBJ1-2 TRBV21-1 NA NA TGTGCCAGCAGCAATGCCGCCCAGGAGGGAAACTATGGCTACACCTTC CASSNAAQEGNYGYTF
TRBJ2-7 TRBV4-3 few NA TGCGCCAGCAGCCCCACGATCGGAGGGTACGAGCAGTACTTC CASSPTIGGYEQYF
TRBJ1-2 TRBV28 NA TRBD1 TGTGCCAGCAGTTCGGGCGCGACAGGGCCCAACTATGGCTACACCTTC CASSSGATGPNYGYTF
TRBJ2-7 TRBV28 NA NA TGTGCCAGCAGTAGCCGGACAGTTAGCTCCTACGAGCAGTACTTC CASSSRTVSSYEQYF
TRBJ1-5 TRBV19 NA NA TGTGCCAGTAGATCAAATGCGGGGGAGGGTCAGCCCCAGCATTTT CASRSNAGEGQPQHF
TRBJ1-1 TRBV12-3/TRBV12-4 once TRBD1 TGTGCCAGCACCACGACAGGGGCAGTAAGAGCTTTCTTT CASTTTGAVRAFF
TRBJ2-7 TRBV3-1/TRBV3-2 NA NA TGTGCCAGCAGCTCAGGGGATTCCCGGGCCGAGCAGTACTTC CASSSGDSRAEQYF
TRBJ1-2 TRBV19 NA NA TGTGCCAGCCACGCGGGGCGTGGCTACACCTTC CASHAGRGYTF
TRBJ1-6 TRBV2 NA TRBD1 TGTGCCAGCAGTCTTACAGGGGAGAATTCACCCCTCCACTTT CASSLTGENSPLHF
TRBJ2-3 TRBV5-1 NA TRBD2 TGCGCCAGCAGCTTGGGAGGACTAGACACAGATACGCAGTATTTT CASSLGGLDTDTQYF
TRBJ1-4 TRBV24-1 NA NA TGTGCCACCAGTGATGGGAGCACGGATAATGAAAAACTGTTTTTT CATSDGSTDNEKLFF
TRBJ1-4 TRBV9 NA TRBD1 TGTGCCAGCAGCGGAGGAGGGGGACAGGGCGGTGAAAAACTGTTTTTT CASSGGGGQGGEKLFF
TRBJ2-3 TRBV28 NA NA TGTGCCACCCTCCTGGGGGCAAGCACAGATACGCAGTATTTT CATLLGASTDTQYF
TRBJ2-6 TRBV11-2 NA NA TGTGCCAGCAGCTCTAGCCGGAACTCTGGGGCCAACGTCCTGACTTTC CASSSSRNSGANVLTF
TRBJ1-2 TRBV29-1 NA NA TGCAGCGTTGATTTCGGGTCGGGCTATGGCTACACCTTC CSVDFGSGYGYTF
TRBJ2-1 TRBV5-1 once NA TGCGCCAGCAGCTTTGAGAATAATGAGCAGTTCTTC CASSFENNEQFF
TRBJ2-1 TRBV7-2 NA TRBD2 TGTGCCAGCAGCTTAGGGGGACTACCTTCTGATGAGCAGTTCTTC CASSLGGLPSDEQFF
TRBJ1-5 TRBV5-1 NA NA TGCGCCAGCAGCCCAGACAGCTACTCTAGCAATCAGCCCCAGCATTTT CASSPDSYSSNQPQHF
TRBJ2-5 TRBV5-5 once TRBD2 TGTGCCAGCAGCTTGGGACTCCTAGCGGTCCAAGAGACCCAGTACTTC CASSLGLLAVQETQYF
TRBJ2-3 TRBV7-2 NA NA TGTGCCAGCAGCGTAGGATGGGAGCAAGATACGCAGTATTTT CASSVGWEQDTQYF